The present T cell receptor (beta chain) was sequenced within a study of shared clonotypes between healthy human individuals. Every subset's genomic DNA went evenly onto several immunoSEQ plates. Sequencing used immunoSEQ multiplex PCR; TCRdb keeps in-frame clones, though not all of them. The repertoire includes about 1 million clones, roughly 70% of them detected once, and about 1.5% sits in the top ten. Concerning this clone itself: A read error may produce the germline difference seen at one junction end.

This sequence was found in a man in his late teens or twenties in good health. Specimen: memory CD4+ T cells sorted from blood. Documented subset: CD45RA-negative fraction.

The CDR3 protein is CASSLRGPGELFF. The CDR3, as DNA: TGTGCTAGCAGCTTACGAGGGCCCGGGGAGCTGTTTTTT. The chain uses TRBV7-7 and TRBJ2-2; perhaps TRBD2 as D (5 bases). Germline V gene data show CDR1 as SSHAT and CDR2 as FNYEAQ (reference sequence). This CDR3 is 13 amino acids long.